This T cell receptor beta chain was recorded in a study of graft-versus-host responses after intestinal transplantation. The data were produced by immunoSEQ multiplex PCR, yet TCRdb's version contains in-frame clones alone and is incomplete. The data contain fewer than 11,000 clones, 85% to 95% of them seen just once; the ten biggest clones take up around 5%. Germline loops: CDR1 MDHEN, CDR2 SYDVKM. This CDR3 has 15 residues. V dropped 7 bases and J dropped 1 base, with 17 bases sitting between them. The genes are TRBV28 and TRBJ2-7, with D perhaps matching TRBD2 (7 bases). Sequences were derived from PBMCs, sampled about 70 days after transplant. This TCR was recovered from a human patient who received an intestinal transplant, so some T cells may come from the graft donor. The CDR3 nucleotides are TGTGCCAGCACCCTAGGGGGGGGACCATCCTACGAGCAGTACTTC. Translation: CASTLGGGPSYEQYF.